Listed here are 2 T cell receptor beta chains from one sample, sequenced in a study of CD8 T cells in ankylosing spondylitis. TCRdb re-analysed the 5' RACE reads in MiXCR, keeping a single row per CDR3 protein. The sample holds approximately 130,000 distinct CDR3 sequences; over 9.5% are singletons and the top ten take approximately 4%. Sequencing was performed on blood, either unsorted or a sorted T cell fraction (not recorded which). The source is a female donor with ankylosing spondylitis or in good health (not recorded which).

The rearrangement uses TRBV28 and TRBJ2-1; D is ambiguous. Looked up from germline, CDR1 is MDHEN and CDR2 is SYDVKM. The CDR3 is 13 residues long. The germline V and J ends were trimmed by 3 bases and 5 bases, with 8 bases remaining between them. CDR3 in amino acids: CASSFSRNNEQFF. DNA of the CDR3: TGTGCCAGCAGTTTCTCGCGGAACAATGAGCAGTTCTTC.

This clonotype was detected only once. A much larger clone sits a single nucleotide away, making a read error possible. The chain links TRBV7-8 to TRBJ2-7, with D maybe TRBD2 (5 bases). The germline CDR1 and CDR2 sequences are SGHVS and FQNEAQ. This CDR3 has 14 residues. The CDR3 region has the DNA TGTGCCAGCAGCTTAGACTTGGGAGTTTACGGGCAGTACTTC. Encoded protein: CASSLDLGVYGQYF.